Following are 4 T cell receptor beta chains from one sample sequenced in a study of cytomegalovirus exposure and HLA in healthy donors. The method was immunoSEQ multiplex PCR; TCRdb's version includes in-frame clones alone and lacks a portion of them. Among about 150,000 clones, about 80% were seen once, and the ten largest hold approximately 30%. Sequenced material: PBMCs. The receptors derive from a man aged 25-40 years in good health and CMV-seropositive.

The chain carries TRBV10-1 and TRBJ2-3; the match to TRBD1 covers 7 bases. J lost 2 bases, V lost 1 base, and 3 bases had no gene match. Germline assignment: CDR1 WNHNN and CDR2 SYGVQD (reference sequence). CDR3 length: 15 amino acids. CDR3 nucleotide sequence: TGCGCCAGCAGTGAGTTAAGGGGGCCCACAGATACGCAGTATTTT. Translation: CASSELRGPTDTQYF.

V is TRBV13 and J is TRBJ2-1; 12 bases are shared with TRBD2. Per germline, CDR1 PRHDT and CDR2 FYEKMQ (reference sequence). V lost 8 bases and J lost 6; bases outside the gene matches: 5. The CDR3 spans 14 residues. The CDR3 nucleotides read TGTGCCAGCTCCCTAGCGGGAGGGCCCAATGAGCAGTTCTTC. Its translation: CASSLAGGPNEQFF.

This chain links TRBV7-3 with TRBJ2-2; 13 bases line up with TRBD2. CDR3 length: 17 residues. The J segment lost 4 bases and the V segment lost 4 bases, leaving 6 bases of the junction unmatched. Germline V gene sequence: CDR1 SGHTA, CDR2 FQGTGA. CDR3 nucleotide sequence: TGTGCCAGCAGCTCCAGGACTAGCGGGGGAAGCACCGGGGAGCTGTTTTTT. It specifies CASSSRTSGGSTGELFF. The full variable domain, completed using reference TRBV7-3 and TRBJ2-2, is GAGVSQTPSNKVTEKGKYVELRCDPISGHTALYWYRQSLGQGPEFLIYFQGTGAADDSGLPNDRFFAVRPEGSVSTLKIQRTERGDSAVYLCASSSRTSGGSTGELFFGEGSRLTVL.

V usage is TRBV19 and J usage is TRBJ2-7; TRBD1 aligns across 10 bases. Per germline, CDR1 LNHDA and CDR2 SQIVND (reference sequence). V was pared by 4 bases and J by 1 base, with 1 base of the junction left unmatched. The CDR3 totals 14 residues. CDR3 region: CASSRGQGSYEQYF. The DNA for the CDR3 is TGTGCCAGTAGTAGGGGACAGGGGTCCTACGAGCAGTACTTC.